A selection of T cell receptor beta chains follows, all from one sample in a study of vaccination and CD4 T cells after COVID-19. TCRdb redid the calling of the PCR reads with MiXCR, one entry per CDR3 protein. Here the sample spans about 24,000 distinct CDR3 sequences, roughly 50% being singletons. Their antigens remain unidentified. The sequencing input was CD4+ T cells from blood, cultured in vitro. These TCRs come from a human donor who had recovered from COVID-19. Each CDR3 is given with its conserved first and last residue. Fields, in order: J gene, clone size, CDR3 length, V gene, D gene, CDR3 protein, CDR3 DNA. The D gene is left open where the match is weak. Clone size is given for some rows only: seen once, a few or many times, or a class if the clone is expanded.

J gene: TRBJ1-1
clone size: few
CDR3 length: 14
V gene: TRBV7-3
D gene: NA
CDR3 protein: CASSLSGGRTEAFF
CDR3 DNA: TGTGCCAGCAGCCTATCCGGGGGGCGCACTGAAGCTTTCTTT

J gene: TRBJ2-3
clone size: NA
CDR3 length: 14
V gene: TRBV20-1
D gene: TRBD2
CDR3 protein: CSAKLAGVTDTQYF
CDR3 DNA: TGCAGTGCCAAACTAGCGGGAGTAACCGATACGCAGTATTTT

J gene: TRBJ2-7
clone size: NA
CDR3 length: 17
V gene: TRBV11-2
D gene: TRBD2
CDR3 protein: CASSLNTRSGRAYEQYF
CDR3 DNA: TGTGCCAGCAGCTTAAACACCAGGAGCGGGAGGGCGTACGAGCAGTACTTC

J gene: TRBJ1-5
clone size: few
CDR3 length: 14
V gene: TRBV20-1
D gene: NA
CDR3 protein: CSARSQNSNQPQHF
CDR3 DNA: TGCAGTGCTAGGTCGCAGAATAGCAATCAGCCCCAGCATTTT

J gene: TRBJ2-7
clone size: once
CDR3 length: 19
V gene: TRBV27
D gene: TRBD2
CDR3 protein: CASSLKAGRRVAGVWEQYF
CDR3 DNA: TGTGCCAGCAGTTTGAAGGCCGGAAGGAGAGTAGCGGGAGTTTGGGAGCAGTACTTC

J gene: TRBJ2-3
clone size: NA
CDR3 length: 14
V gene: TRBV6-1
D gene: NA
CDR3 protein: CASSAGTSTDTQYF
CDR3 DNA: TGTGCCAGCAGTGCCGGAACTAGCACAGATACGCAGTATTTT

J gene: TRBJ2-3
clone size: few
CDR3 length: 17
V gene: TRBV24-1
D gene: TRBD2
CDR3 protein: CATSDPGAGDWKDTQYF
CDR3 DNA: TGTGCCACCAGTGATCCCGGAGCGGGAGACTGGAAAGATACGCAGTATTTT

J gene: TRBJ2-3
clone size: few
CDR3 length: 18
V gene: TRBV2
D gene: TRBD2
CDR3 protein: CASSGAGGERVLTDTQYF
CDR3 DNA: TGTGCCAGCAGCGGAGCGGGAGGGGAAAGGGTTCTAACAGATACGCAGTATTTT

J gene: TRBJ2-7
clone size: NA
CDR3 length: 14
V gene: TRBV27
D gene: NA
CDR3 protein: CASSLLGPPYEQYF
CDR3 DNA: TGTGCCAGCAGTCTCTTGGGTCCACCCTACGAGCAGTACTTC

J gene: TRBJ1-2
clone size: NA
CDR3 length: 17
V gene: TRBV27
D gene: TRBD1
CDR3 protein: CASSGGQGSRANYGYTF
CDR3 DNA: TGTGCCAGCAGTGGGGGACAGGGGTCTAGGGCTAACTATGGCTACACCTTC

J gene: TRBJ2-3
clone size: NA
CDR3 length: 13
V gene: TRBV20-1
D gene: TRBD1
CDR3 protein: CSATRTGRDTQYF
CDR3 DNA: TGCAGTGCTACCCGGACAGGGAGAGATACGCAGTATTTT

J gene: TRBJ1-6
clone size: few
CDR3 length: 12
V gene: TRBV7-2
D gene: NA
CDR3 protein: CASSLAGSPLHF
CDR3 DNA: TGTGCCAGCAGCTTAGCTGGTTCACCCCTCCACTTT

J gene: TRBJ1-5
clone size: few
CDR3 length: 14
V gene: TRBV19
D gene: NA
CDR3 protein: CASSIVGINQPQHF
CDR3 DNA: TGTGCCAGTAGTATAGTCGGGATAAATCAGCCCCAGCATTTT